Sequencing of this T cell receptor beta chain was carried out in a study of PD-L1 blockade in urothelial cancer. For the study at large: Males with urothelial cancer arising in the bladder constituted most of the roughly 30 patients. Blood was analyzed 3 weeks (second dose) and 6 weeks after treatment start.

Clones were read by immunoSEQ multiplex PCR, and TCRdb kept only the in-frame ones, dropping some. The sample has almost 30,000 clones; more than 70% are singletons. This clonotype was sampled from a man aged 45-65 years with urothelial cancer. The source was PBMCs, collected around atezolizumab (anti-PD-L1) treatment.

DNA for the CDR3: TGCAGCGCCCGGACAGGGGAGCAATATGGCTACACCTTC. This encodes CSARTGEQYGYTF. The chain combines TRBV29-1 with TRBJ1-2, with 9 positions matching TRBD1. Germline V gives CDR1 SQVTM, CDR2 ANQGSEA. V dropped 7 bases and J dropped 5; count of bases not matched to a gene: 8. The CDR3 runs 13 residues.